The sequence of this T cell receptor beta chain was determined in a study of vaccination and CD4 T cells after COVID-19. Study-level information: SARS-CoV-2 positivity in convalescent patients was established by nasal swab PCR; some ten had mild and one severe disease.

Of note for this clonotype: Its antigen is still unknown.

The CDR3 contains 16 residues. V trimming: 3 bases; J trimming: 6 bases; junction bases outside the gene matches: 9. The germline V gene encodes CDR1 MDHEN and CDR2 SYDVKM. Treatment described: approximately 10-day PBMC culture with coronavirus spike peptide pools or control peptides (ViraFEST assay). ViraFEST used peptide pools to expand antigen-specific T cells, then sequenced TCRs. The authors replaced half the medium with fresh IL-2 medium on days 3 and 7. The study sequenced cultured CD4+ T cell DNA using the Oncomine TCR Beta short-read assay. Once CD4+ T cells had been cultured, genomic DNA was extracted from them. TCRdb reanalysed the PCR reads using MiXCR and keeps one entry per CDR3 protein. The sample has 9,000 to 13,000 distinct CDR3 sequences; roughly 40% are singletons.

This chain links TRBV28 with TRBJ2-5; TRBD1 agrees at 11 bases. The clonotype was recovered from a human donor who had recovered from COVID-19. The specimen comprised CD4+ T cells from blood, cultured in vitro, sampled after SARS-CoV-2 vaccination. CDR3 residues: CASSFAGTGGEKTQYF. Here the CDR3 DNA reads TGTGCCAGCAGTTTCGCTGGGACAGGGGGAGAGAAGACCCAGTACTTC.